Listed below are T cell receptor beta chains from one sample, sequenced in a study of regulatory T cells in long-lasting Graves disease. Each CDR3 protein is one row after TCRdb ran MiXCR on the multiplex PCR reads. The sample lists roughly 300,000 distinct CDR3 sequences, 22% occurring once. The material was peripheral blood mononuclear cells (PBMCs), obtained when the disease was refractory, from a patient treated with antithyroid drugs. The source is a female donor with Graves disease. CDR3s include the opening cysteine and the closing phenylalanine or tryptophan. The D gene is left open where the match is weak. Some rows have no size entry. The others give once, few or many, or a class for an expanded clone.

CASSPMTGSTIYF TRBV7-2 . . TRBJ1-3
CSVIGSVTPYEQYF TRBV20-1 . . TRBJ2-7
CASSLRGSIYGQYF TRBV27 . TRBD2 TRBJ2-7
CASSLITSAETQYF TRBV6-4 few TRBD2 TRBJ2-5
CASGNRGPAETQYF TRBV28 . . TRBJ2-5
CASSFIRHMNTEAFF TRBV27 . . TRBJ1-1
CASSPWETGGTGELFF TRBV12-3/TRBV12-4 . TRBD1 TRBJ2-2
CASSQDGWEQYF TRBV3-1 . . TRBJ2-7
CASSYRGRSGGYTF TRBV28 many TRBD1 TRBJ1-2
CASSTTMNRGPQETQYF TRBV28 many TRBD1 TRBJ2-5
CATIGGMNTEAFF TRBV6-1 few . TRBJ1-1
CASSSRQYGYTF TRBV7-9 many . TRBJ1-2
CASSSRGAGELFF TRBV7-3 . . TRBJ2-2
CASSEPGGGQRTQYF TRBV25-1 . TRBD2 TRBJ2-5